The T cell receptor beta chain described here comes from a study of CD8+ T cells in alopecia areata. Study-level findings and limits: Normal skin's resident alphabeta T cells are also sequenced in scalp samples. Mice showed TCR sharing more clearly than patients did, possibly owing to HLA.

Specimens obtained from alopecia areata patients comprised lesional scalp punch biopsies and peripheral blood. RNA extraction was followed by reverse transcription into cDNA, which acted as the sequencing template. Assay used: immunoSEQ multiplex PCR; TCRdb lists only in-frame clones, some missing. The table lists hundreds of thousands of clones, less than 80% of them singletons. This clone was counted a few times. Antigen unknown. Germline CDR1 and CDR2: SEHNR and FQNEAQ (reference sequence). CDR3 length: 13 amino acids. Trimming cost V 8 bases and J 2 bases, with 10 bases left between them. Sequenced material: CD4+ T cells sorted from blood, taken at week 0. The chain employs TRBV7-9 and TRBJ2-4; unclear D gene. The TCR sequence derives from a human donor with alopecia areata. The CDR3 DNA reads TGTGCCAGCGCGGCGGCATCCAAAAACATTCAGTACTTC. It translates to CASAAASKNIQYF.